A selection of T cell receptor beta chains follows, all from one sample in a study of CD4 T cells in relation to SARS-CoV-2 and coronaviruses. Sequencing used immunoSEQ multiplex PCR; TCRdb keeps in-frame clones, though not all of them. Of some 16,000 clones listed, around four fifths are singletons. These TCRs' antigens remain unknown. The sequenced material came from CD4+ T cells from PBMCs, cultured in vitro. Receptors were obtained from a human donor in good health. CDR3s include the opening cysteine and the closing phenylalanine or tryptophan. The order of the fields is J gene, CDR3 length, D gene, V gene, clone size, CDR3 protein, CDR3 DNA. D genes are given only for firm matches. Size values are once, few and many counts, or a class for expanded clones, and some rows have none.

TRBJ1-3 | 16 | - | TRBV6-5 | - | CASSSIGRLSGNTIYF | TGTGCCAGCAGTTCTATAGGCCGGCTCTCTGGAAACACCATATATTTT
TRBJ2-3 | 18 | - | TRBV19 | few | CASSRTGEPPDLTDTQYF | TGTGCCAGTAGTAGGACGGGAGAGCCTCCGGATCTCACAGATACGCAGTATTTT
TRBJ2-7 | 13 | - | TRBV6-5 | - | CASKGGAPLEQYF | TGTGCCAGCAAGGGGGGGGCGCCCCTCGAGCAGTACTTC
TRBJ2-1 | 14 | TRBD2 | TRBV4-1 | - | CASRGLAGFNEQFF | TGCGCCAGCAGGGGACTAGCGGGATTTAATGAGCAGTTCTTC
TRBJ2-3 | 13 | TRBD2 | TRBV29-1 | - | CSVASGSTDTQYF | TGCAGCGTTGCTAGCGGAAGCACAGATACGCAGTATTTT
TRBJ2-5 | 16 | TRBD2 | TRBV9 | - | CASSAGASGSPETQYF | TGTGCCAGCAGCGCCGGGGCTAGCGGGAGCCCAGAGACCCAGTACTTC
TRBJ1-5 | 13 | - | TRBV27 | - | CASSLTEDQPQHF | TGTGCCAGCAGTTTGACAGAAGATCAGCCCCAGCATTTT
TRBJ2-5 | 13 | - | TRBV11-2 | - | CASRSQGSETQYF | TGTGCCAGCAGGAGTCAGGGTTCAGAGACCCAGTACTTC
TRBJ2-3 | 16 | TRBD2 | TRBV11-2 | - | CASTSGTSGRHHTQYF | TGTGCCAGCACCTCCGGGACTAGCGGGAGGCATCATACGCAGTATTTT
TRBJ1-2 | 17 | TRBD1 | TRBV10-3 | - | CAISGGAQGGHPRFDTF | TGTGCCATCAGTGGTGGGGCACAGGGGGGCCACCCGCGATTTGACACCTTC
TRBJ1-1 | 13 | - | TRBV24-1 | - | CATKGTENTEAFF | TGTGCCACCAAAGGGACGGAGAACACTGAAGCTTTCTTT
TRBJ1-1 | 13 | - | TRBV11-2 | - | CASRRILNTEAFF | TGTGCCAGCAGAAGGATTTTGAACACTGAAGCTTTCTTT
TRBJ2-3 | 16 | - | TRBV4-2 | few | CASSQDYGEPTDTQYF | TGTGCCAGCAGCCAAGATTATGGGGAACCCACAGATACGCAGTATTTT
TRBJ2-3 | 15 | - | TRBV7-2 | - | CASSLVPLRADTQYF | TGTGCCAGCAGCTTGGTTCCCCTACGCGCAGATACGCAGTATTTT
TRBJ1-5 | 13 | - | TRBV6-6 | - | CASGQISNQPQHF | TGTGCCAGCGGACAGATCAGCAATCAGCCCCAGCATTTT
TRBJ1-4 | 16 | TRBD1 | TRBV7-2 | - | CASSLAAGQGNEKLFF | TGTGCCAGCAGCTTAGCGGCGGGACAGGGGAATGAAAAACTGTTTTTT
TRBJ2-1 | 14 | - | TRBV3-1/TRBV3-2 | - | CASSRGLQYNEQFF | TGTGCCAGCAGCAGGGGACTGCAGTACAATGAGCAGTTCTTC
TRBJ1-6 | 16 | - | TRBV27 | once | CASSLEWTTYNSPLHF | TGTGCCAGCAGTTTAGAGTGGACAACCTATAATTCACCCCTCCACTTT
TRBJ2-7 | 13 | TRBD2 | TRBV12-3/TRBV12-4 | - | CASSGTSGSEQYF | TGTGCCAGCAGCGGGACTAGCGGGAGCGAGCAGTACTTC
TRBJ2-2 | 16 | TRBD1 | TRBV5-1 | - | CASSLVGQGPYGELFF | TGCGCCAGCAGCTTGGTGGGACAGGGGCCTTACGGGGAGCTGTTTTTT
TRBJ1-1 | 15 | - | TRBV19 | - | CASSIRGAFWTEAFF | TGTGCCAGTAGTATAAGGGGGGCGTTTTGGACTGAAGCTTTCTTT
TRBJ2-7 | 15 | - | TRBV18 | once | CASSATGLVSYEQYF | TGTGCCAGCTCGGCCACAGGCCTAGTGTCCTACGAGCAGTACTTC
TRBJ2-7 | 14 | TRBD2 | TRBV9 | - | CASSGVGRASEQYF | TGTGCCAGCAGCGGGGTCGGGAGGGCCTCCGAGCAGTACTTC
TRBJ2-5 | 12 | - | TRBV12-3/TRBV12-4 | once | CASSLVQETQYF | TGTGCCAGCAGTTTGGTGCAAGAGACCCAGTACTTC
TRBJ2-7 | 14 | TRBD1 | TRBV5-4 | - | CASSARDRAVEQYF | TGTGCCAGCAGCGCCCGGGACAGGGCTGTTGAGCAGTACTTC
TRBJ2-7 | 14 | TRBD1 | TRBV6-5 | - | CASSYSGTGNEQYF | TGTGCCAGCAGTTACTCAGGGACAGGGAACGAGCAGTACTTC
TRBJ2-7 | 15 | TRBD1 | TRBV11-2 | - | CASSSTGTGAGEQYF | TGTGCCAGCAGCTCCACCGGGACAGGGGCTGGGGAGCAGTACTTC
TRBJ2-1 | 15 | - | TRBV29-1 | - | CSVGSGNLLYNEQFF | TGCAGCGTTGGATCGGGAAATCTTCTATACAATGAGCAGTTCTTC
TRBJ2-1 | 15 | - | TRBV19 | - | CASTLKGSGAGEQFF | TGTGCCAGTACCTTAAAGGGCTCAGGGGCGGGTGAGCAGTTCTTC
TRBJ1-6 | 15 | TRBD1 | TRBV25-1 | once | CASRGDRTYNSPLHF | TGTGCCAGCAGGGGGGACAGAACCTATAATTCACCCCTCCACTTT
TRBJ1-1 | 16 | TRBD1 | TRBV4-2 | - | CASSQLGQGGNTEAFF | TGTGCCAGCAGCCAACTTGGACAGGGGGGGAACACTGAAGCTTTCTTT
TRBJ1-5 | 13 | - | TRBV10-1 | - | CASSSGVGQPQHF | TGCGCCAGCAGTTCAGGGGTGGGTCAGCCCCAGCATTTT
TRBJ1-1 | 15 | - | TRBV9 | - | CASSVGGPMNTEAFF | TGTGCCAGCAGCGTCGGGGGCCCAATGAACACTGAAGCTTTCTTT
TRBJ2-2 | 15 | TRBD1 | TRBV3-1/TRBV3-2 | - | CASRGTAGGTGELFF | TGTGCCAGCAGGGGCACAGCAGGGGGAACCGGGGAGCTGTTTTTT
TRBJ2-6 | 16 | - | TRBV25-1 | - | CASSGSGDSGANVLTF | TGTGCCAGCAGTGGTTCAGGGGACTCTGGGGCCAACGTCCTGACTTTC
TRBJ2-7 | 15 | TRBD1 | TRBV24-1 | - | CATSSGTGGPSEQYF | TGTGCCACCAGTTCCGGGACAGGGGGACCTTCCGAGCAGTACTTC
TRBJ2-3 | 11 | - | TRBV7-9 | once | CASSLGATQYF | TGTGCCAGCAGCCTTGGGGCTACGCAGTATTTT
TRBJ1-5 | 13 | - | TRBV7-8 | - | CASSADRFQPQHF | TGTGCCAGCAGCGCTGACAGGTTTCAGCCCCAGCATTTT
TRBJ2-2 | 15 | TRBD1 | TRBV3-1/TRBV3-2 | - | CASSQVAGGPGELFF | TGTGCCAGCAGCCAAGTCGCAGGGGGCCCCGGGGAGCTGTTTTTT
TRBJ2-7 | 17 | - | TRBV4-1 | - | CASSQTPGLFSSYEQYF | TGCGCCAGCAGCCAGACCCCGGGACTTTTCAGCTCCTACGAGCAGTACTTC
TRBJ2-1 | 14 | - | TRBV11-2 | once | CASSTGREYNEQFF | TGTGCCAGCAGCACAGGGCGGGAGTACAATGAGCAGTTCTTC
TRBJ2-5 | 15 | - | TRBV19 | - | CASSIIAGFQETQYF | TGTGCCAGTAGTATAATTGCGGGATTCCAAGAGACCCAGTACTTC
TRBJ2-5 | 14 | - | TRBV3-1/TRBV3-2 | - | CASSHPGRQETQYF | TGTGCCAGCAGCCATCCGGGACGCCAAGAGACCCAGTACTTC
TRBJ1-6 | 18 | TRBD1 | TRBV18 | - | CASSPRGTAKPHNSPLHF | TGTGCCAGCTCACCACGCGGGACAGCCAAACCCCACAATTCACCCCTCCACTTT
TRBJ1-5 | 14 | TRBD1 | TRBV19 | - | CASSAGQADQPQHF | TGTGCCAGTAGTGCAGGACAGGCCGATCAGCCCCAGCATTTT
TRBJ1-5 | 13 | - | TRBV24-1 | - | CATSFDGNQPQHF | TGTGCCACCAGTTTCGACGGCAATCAGCCCCAGCATTTT
TRBJ1-4 | 13 | - | TRBV19 | - | CATGRWDNEKLFF | TGTGCCACCGGACGGTGGGATAATGAAAAACTGTTTTTT
TRBJ2-5 | 14 | TRBD1 | TRBV30 | - | CAWSPPGGQETQYF | TGTGCCTGGAGTCCCCCAGGGGGCCAAGAGACCCAGTACTTC
TRBJ2-3 | 13 | - | TRBV24-1 | - | CATSMSYTDTQYF | TGTGCCACCAGTATGAGTTACACAGATACGCAGTATTTT
TRBJ2-7 | 16 | - | TRBV27 | once | CASSPDSQGGAHEQYF | TGTGCCAGCAGTCCGGACAGCCAAGGCGGGGCCCACGAGCAGTACTTC
TRBJ2-7 | 13 | TRBD2 | TRBV10-2 | - | CASFGGRGYEQYF | TGCGCCAGCTTCGGCGGGAGAGGGTACGAGCAGTACTTC
TRBJ2-1 | 17 | - | TRBV24-1 | - | CATSDLGPDGFNNEQFF | TGTGCCACCAGTGATTTGGGGCCAGACGGATTTAACAATGAGCAGTTCTTC
TRBJ2-3 | 16 | TRBD1 | TRBV5-1 | - | CASSWIGDSNVDTQYF | TGCGCCAGCAGCTGGATAGGGGACAGCAATGTGGATACGCAGTATTTT
TRBJ2-3 | 15 | TRBD1 | TRBV7-3 | - | CASSQGTGFTDTQYF | TGTGCCAGCAGCCAGGGGACAGGGTTCACAGATACGCAGTATTTT
TRBJ2-7 | 13 | - | TRBV4-2 | few | CASSPPGRYEQYF | TGTGCCAGCAGCCCCCCGGGTCGCTACGAGCAGTACTTC
TRBJ1-2 | 13 | - | TRBV5-1 | - | CASRAGTNYGYTF | TGCGCCAGCAGGGCCGGGACCAACTATGGCTACACCTTC